A single sample is the source of the 16 T cell receptor beta chains below, sequenced in a study of regulatory T cells in long-lasting Graves disease. Library construction for TCR beta used iRepertoire HTBI primers and Arm-PCR of CDR3 regions. TCRdb itself ran the multiplex PCR reads through MiXCR, one entry per CDR3 protein. Of roughly 400,000 distinct CDR3 sequences listed, about 20% are singletons. Time point in this sample: persistent/refractory GD, antithyroid drugs over 5 years with positive TRAb. The TCR library was made from RNA that had been extracted from PBMCs in TRIzol. Sequencing used peripheral blood mononuclear cells (PBMCs), obtained when the disease was refractory, from a patient treated with antithyroid drugs. The receptors derive from a female donor with Graves disease.

The CDR3 spells CSASRGLAGEWTGELFF. CDR3 DNA: TGCAGTGCTAGTCGAGGACTAGCGGGAGAGTGGACCGGGGAGCTGTTTTTT. The chain carries TRBV20-1 and TRBJ2-2; 13 positions agree with TRBD2. The CDR3 totals 17 residues. Looked up from germline, CDR1 is DFQATT and CDR2 is SNEGSKA (reference sequence). J gave up 5 bases and V 3 bases, and 9 bases lay outside the gene matches.

The chain combines TRBV5-1 with TRBJ2-3; D not resolved. V gave up 0 bases and J gave up 2 bases, with 7 bases separating them. The CDR3 is made up of 14 amino acids. Germline lookup yields CDR1 SGHRS and CDR2 YFSETQ. The CDR3 bases are TGCGCCAGCAGCTTGGTCGGTCTCACAGATACGCAGTATTTT. Its protein is CASSLVGLTDTQYF.

CDR3 bases: TGTGCCTGGAGTGTCTTCAACACTGAAGCTTTCTTT. The encoded protein is CAWSVFNTEAFF. The chain employs TRBV30 and TRBJ1-1; D unclear. Trimming removed 0 bases at V and 2 bases at J, with 4 bases between. Germline-derived CDR1 and CDR2 are GTSNPN and SVGIG (reference sequence). This CDR3 has 12 amino acids. Full variable domain (remainder filled in from reference TRBV30 and TRBJ1-1): SQTIHQWPATLVQPVGSPLSLECTVEGTSNPNLYWYRQAAGRGLQLLFYSVGIGQISSEVPQNLSASRPQDRQFILSSKKLLLSDSGFYLCAWSVFNTEAFFGQGTRLTVV.

This clonotype was counted ten times or more. The chain couples TRBV11-2 to TRBJ2-5; D remains ambiguous. Germline-derived CDR1 and CDR2 are SGHAT and FQNNGV. Trimming pared 4 bases from V and 5 bases from J, leaving 8 bases between. The CDR3 contains 12 residues. CDR3 sequence (DNA): TGTGCCAGCAGCTCTTTAAGGGAGACCCAGTACTTC. Translation gives CASSSLRETQYF.

This clonotype was observed at least ten times. The chain couples TRBV11-2 to TRBJ1-1; D call uncertain. Trimming pared 2 bases from V and 8 bases from J, leaving 9 bases between. CDR3 length: 12 residues. Germline V CDR1 and CDR2: SGHAT, FQNNGV. The CDR3, as DNA: TGTGCCAGCAGCTTAAGTCCGACAGAAGCTTTCTTT. It translates to CASSLSPTEAFF.

This chain connects TRBV5-1 to TRBJ2-7, with 12 bases fitting TRBD1. There are 19 residues in the CDR3. Germline-derived CDR1 and CDR2 are SGHRS and YFSETQ. Trimming at V came to 0 bases and at J to 3 bases, leaving 13 bases not matched to a gene. CDR3 amino acids: CASSLGFTGGQGAFYEQYF. CDR3 DNA sequence: TGCGCCAGCAGCTTGGGATTTACCGGGGGACAGGGGGCTTTCTACGAGCAGTACTTC.

Turning to this clonotype: At one end the junction does not follow the germline gene, possibly because of a read error. This chain connects TRBV4-1 to TRBJ2-7; D is possibly TRBD1 (5 bases). This CDR3 has 15 amino acids. CDR1 and CDR2 from the germline V gene are MGHRA and YSYEKL. CDR3 in amino acids: CASSPQDLDTYGQYF. The CDR3 DNA follows: TGCGCCAGCAGCCCCCAGGATCTGGACACATACGGGCAGTACTTC.

This clonotype was seen a few times. This chain connects TRBV6-2 or TRBV6-3 to TRBJ2-7, with D perhaps matching TRBD2 (5 bases). Trimming left V 0 bases short and J 3 bases short, with 15 bases between. CDR3 size: 16 residues. Germline V gene data show CDR1 as MNHEY and CDR2 as SVGEGT. This chain's CDR3 is CASSYSRAHGGYEQYF. CDR3 nucleotide sequence: TGTGCCAGCAGTTACTCGAGGGCTCATGGAGGCTACGAGCAGTACTTC.

In this sample, this clonotype turned up a few times. The CDR3 bases are TGTGCCAGCAGCTCTTTACTGGAGGGGGGGACTGAAGCTTTCTTT. This sequence encodes CASSSLLEGGTEAFF. The rearrangement joins TRBV6-1 to TRBJ1-1; TRBD1 is a possible D gene (6 bases). V gave up 6 bases and J gave up 5 bases, with 19 bases separating them. The V gene's germline CDR1 is MNHNS and CDR2 SASEGT. There are 15 residues in the CDR3.

This clonotype was recorded at least ten times. The V and J genes are TRBV6-1 and TRBJ1-2; a possible D gene is TRBD1 (6 bases). The length of the CDR3 is 13 residues. Trimming took off 6 bases at V and 5 bases at J, with 13 bases between the two ends. The germline V gene encodes CDR1 MNHNS and CDR2 SASEGT. Here the CDR3 reads CASSPRGAYGYTF. CDR3 nucleotides: TGTGCCAGCAGCCCAAGGGGGGCTTATGGCTACACCTTC.

On this clonotype itself: This is likely an artifact of a read error, given a far larger clone one base away. This chain joins TRBV7-2 and TRBJ2-5; 11 bases map to TRBD1. This CDR3 is 15 amino acids long. Germline V gene lookup returns CDR1 SGHTA and CDR2 FQGNSA. CDR3 loop: CAGSWGTGGIQTQYF. The CDR3 nucleotides read TGTGCCGGCAGCTGGGGGACAGGGGGTATCCAGACCCAGTACTTC.

This clonotype was detected a few times. The rearrangement uses TRBV4-1 and TRBJ2-7, with D perhaps matching TRBD1 or TRBD2 (5 bases each). CDR3 length equals 15 residues. The V end lost 4 bases, the J end lost 5 bases, and 18 bases lay between the germline ends. CDR1 MGHRA and CDR2 YSYEKL come from the germline V gene. CDR3 DNA sequence: TGCGCCAGCAGCCCCTACGGGTCCCGAGGGGACGAGCAGTACTTC. This sequence encodes CASSPYGSRGDEQYF.

The chain carries TRBV6-2 or TRBV6-3 and TRBJ2-7, with 12 bases that match TRBD2. The germline V gene has CDR1 MNHEY and CDR2 SVGEGT. The CDR3 totals 14 residues. The V gene end was trimmed by 0 bases and the J gene end by 6 bases; junction bases not matched to a gene: 0. The CDR3 reads CASSYSTSGSEQYF. DNA of the CDR3: TGTGCCAGCAGTTACTCGACTAGCGGGAGCGAGCAGTACTTC.

This clonotype has just a few counts. For the CDR3, the DNA is TGCGCCAGCAGCTTGGATCCGGGACAGCCACTTATGAACACTGAAGCTTTCTTT. It encodes CASSLDPGQPLMNTEAFF. This rearrangement joins TRBV5-1 to TRBJ1-1; 7 bases are a match to TRBD1. Germline V lookup: CDR1 SGHRS, CDR2 YFSETQ. This CDR3 is 18 amino acids long. Trimming cost V 0 bases and J 0 bases; bases outside gene matches: 11.

The V gene is TRBV4-3, the J gene TRBJ2-2; D unclear. V was shortened by 2 bases and J by 3 bases, with 10 bases between the two germline ends. The CDR3 length is 15 residues. The germline V gene encodes CDR1 LGHNA and CDR2 YSLEER. The CDR3 nucleotides are TGCGCCAGCAGCCAATACCGGGCCGACACCGGGGAGCTGTTTTTT. Its translation is CASSQYRADTGELFF.

This chain joins TRBV29-1 and TRBJ1-4, with 9 nucleotides matching TRBD1. The CDR3 contains 12 residues. The V gene's germline CDR1 is SQVTM and CDR2 ANQGSEA. V lost 7 bases to trimming and J lost 8 bases; unmatched junction nucleotides: 5. The CDR3 loop reads CSARTGVEKLFF. For the CDR3, the DNA is TGCAGCGCACGGACAGGGGTAGAAAAACTGTTTTTT. Full variable domain (outside the CDR3, taken from reference TRBV29-1 and TRBJ1-4): SAVISQKPSRDICQRGTSLTIQCQVDSQVTMMFWYRQQPGQSLTLIATANQGSEATYESGFVIDKFPISRPNLTFSTLTVSNMSPEDSSIYLCSARTGVEKLFFGSGTQLSVL.